The clone carrying this T cell receptor (beta chain) was detected only a few times. Its antigen is currently unknown. The ends lost 4 bases at V and 5 bases at J; junction bases unmatched: 10. CDR3 length equals 15 residues. CDR1 MNHEY and CDR2 SVGEGT come from the germline V gene. One entry per CDR3 protein results from TCRdb running MiXCR on the 5' RACE reads. The table records approximately 300,000 distinct CDR3 sequences, around 10% of them present only once. This sample was included in a study of T cells after yellow fever vaccination. Study-level results: Boosting was followed by the reappearance of most primary-vaccination clones (about 97% CD4, under 90% CD8).

The TCR comes from a man in his late teens or twenties who received the YFV17D yellow fever vaccine. The J gene is TRBJ2-5, the V gene TRBV6-2 or TRBV6-3, with TRBD1 identical over 7 bases. The sample here was CD4+ T cells sorted from PBMCs, taken 45 days after the yellow fever booster vaccination. The CDR3 is CASSSRAGGSETQYF. The CDR3 nucleotides are TGTGCCAGCAGTTCCCGGGCAGGGGGATCGGAGACCCAGTACTTC.